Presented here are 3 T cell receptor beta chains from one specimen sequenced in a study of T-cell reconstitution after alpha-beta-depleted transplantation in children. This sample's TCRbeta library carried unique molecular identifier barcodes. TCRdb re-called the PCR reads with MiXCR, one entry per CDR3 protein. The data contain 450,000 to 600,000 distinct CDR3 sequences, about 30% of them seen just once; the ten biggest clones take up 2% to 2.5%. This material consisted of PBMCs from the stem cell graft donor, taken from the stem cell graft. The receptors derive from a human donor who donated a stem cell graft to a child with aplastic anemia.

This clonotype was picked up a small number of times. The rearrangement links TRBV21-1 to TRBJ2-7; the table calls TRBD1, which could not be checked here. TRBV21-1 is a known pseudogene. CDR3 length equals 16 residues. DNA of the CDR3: TGTGCCAGCAGCCCCCTGCCCGGGACAGGACGTTACGAGCAGTACGTC. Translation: CASSPLPGTGRYEQYV.

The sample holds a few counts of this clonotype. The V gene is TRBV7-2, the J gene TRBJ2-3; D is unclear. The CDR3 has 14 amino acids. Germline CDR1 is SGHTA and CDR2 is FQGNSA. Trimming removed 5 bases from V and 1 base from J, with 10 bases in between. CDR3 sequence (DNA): TGTGCCAGCAGCCGACGGTCAGGCACAGATACGCAGTATTTT. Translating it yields CASSRRSGTDTQYF.

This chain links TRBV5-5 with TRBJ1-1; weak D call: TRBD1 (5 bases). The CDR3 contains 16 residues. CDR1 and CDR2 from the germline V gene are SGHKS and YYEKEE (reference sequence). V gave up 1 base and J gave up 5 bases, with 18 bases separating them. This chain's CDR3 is CASSLISRGGQTEAFF. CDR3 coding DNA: TGTGCCAGCAGCTTGATCTCAAGGGGCGGTCAAACTGAAGCTTTCTTT.